The 30 T cell receptor beta chains given below trace back to one sample, sequenced in a study of T cells after yellow fever vaccination. Each CDR3 protein is one row after TCRdb ran MiXCR on the 5' RACE reads. The table has more than 250,000 distinct CDR3 sequences, roughly 7% seen once; the top ten hold 15% to 20%. The sample consisted of PBMCs, taken more than 35 days after the first yellow fever vaccination. The receptors here all came from a man younger than 35 who received the YFV17D yellow fever vaccine.

This clonotype was seen more than once but under ten times. The chain combines TRBV9 with TRBJ2-2; D gene ambiguous. The CDR3 consists of 16 residues. The germline V gene has CDR1 SGDLS and CDR2 YYNGEE. Trimming removed 4 bases from V and 4 bases from J, with 17 bases in between. The CDR3 bases are TGTGCCAGCAGCCCTTGGAAGGGTGTGGGCACCGGGGAGCTGTTTTTT. Protein: CASSPWKGVGTGELFF.

This clonotype has more than one count but fewer than ten. DNA of the CDR3: TGCGCCAGCAGCCAAGAGACGACGGGGATCTACACCTTC. Translated: CASSQETTGIYTF. V and J are TRBV4-1 and TRBJ1-2, with unresolved D. CDR1 and CDR2 (germline): MGHRA, YSYEKL. V was shortened by 0 bases and J by 10 bases, with 12 bases between the two germline ends. This CDR3 is 13 amino acids long.

This clonotype appeared a few times. The chain has TRBV20-1 and TRBJ1-1; D gene ambiguous. Trimming took off 7 bases at V and 0 bases at J, with 6 bases between the two ends. This CDR3 spans 11 amino acids. Germline CDR1 is DFQATT and CDR2 is SNEGSKA (reference sequence). The CDR3 is CSVRVNTEAFF. CDR3 DNA sequence: TGCAGTGTTCGGGTGAACACTGAAGCTTTCTTT.

This clonotype was detected many times. The chain joins TRBV19 to TRBJ2-7, with 11 nucleotides matching TRBD1. This CDR3 contains 15 residues. With V trimmed by 5 bases and J by 0 bases, 3 bases remained unmatched. Germline V gene data show CDR1 as LNHDA and CDR2 as SQIVND (reference sequence). The CDR3 region is CASSPGTGGSYEQYF. DNA for the CDR3: TGTGCCAGTAGTCCCGGGACAGGGGGCTCCTACGAGCAGTACTTC.

This chain connects TRBV4-2 to TRBJ1-2; maybe TRBD1 (6 bases). Germline V gives CDR1 LGHNA, CDR2 YNFKEQ. Deletions cut 2 bases from V and 1 base from J, with 14 bases between. This CDR3 region has 16 residues. CDR3 sequence (DNA): TGTGCCAGCAGCCAAAATCCCGGACAGCTTAACTATGGCTACACCTTC. Protein: CASSQNPGQLNYGYTF.

This clonotype was counted many times. This chain links TRBV7-6 with TRBJ2-5; 8 bases map to TRBD1. Trimming cost V 4 bases and J 4 bases; bases outside gene matches: 2. CDR3 size: 13 residues. Looked up from germline, CDR1 is SGHVS and CDR2 is FNYEAQ. The chain's CDR3 is CASSSGQGETQYF. CDR3 nucleotides: TGTGCCAGCAGCTCAGGACAGGGAGAGACCCAGTACTTC.

The genes are TRBV4-2 and TRBJ2-3; TRBD2 aligns across 10 bases. Germline CDR1 LGHNA, CDR2 YNFKEQ. The CDR3 spans 19 residues. The V and J ends lost 5 bases and 0 bases, in that order; junction bases with no gene match: 14. CDR3 nucleotides: TGTGCCAGCAGCAAAGGACTAGCGGACTATTCCCCTAGCACAGATACGCAGTATTTT. This sequence encodes CASSKGLADYSPSTDTQYF.

The chain employs TRBV6-2 or TRBV6-3 and TRBJ2-7; the match to TRBD2 covers 10 bases. In germline, CDR1 is MNHEY, CDR2 SVGEGT. With V trimmed by 4 bases and J by 1 base, 7 bases remained unmatched. The CDR3 contains 16 residues. The CDR3 nucleotides read TGTGCCAGCAGTTCCCCGTGGACTAGCGGTTCCTACGAGCAGTACGTC. It yields the protein CASSSPWTSGSYEQYV.

The sample holds a few counts of this clonotype. CDR3: CASSGGQHYEQYF. Here the CDR3 DNA reads TGTGCCAGCAGCGGTGGACAGCACTACGAGCAGTACTTC. The J gene is TRBJ2-7, the V gene TRBV6-6; TRBD1 is a possible D gene (6 bases). This CDR3 has 13 residues. Germline assignment: CDR1 MNHNY and CDR2 SVGAGI (reference sequence). V lost 6 bases, J lost 3 bases, and 12 bases lay in between.

This clonotype was detected ten times or more. The rearrangement joins TRBV9 to TRBJ2-3, with 11 bases lining up with TRBD2. Germline V CDR1 and CDR2: SGDLS, YYNGEE. The CDR3 runs 18 residues. Trimming cost V 3 bases and J 2 bases; bases outside gene matches: 11. CDR3: CASSATSGGPYPTDTQYF. CDR3 in DNA: TGTGCCAGCAGCGCCACTAGCGGGGGCCCCTACCCCACAGATACGCAGTATTTT.

In its sample, this clonotype was seen a few times. V and J are TRBV4-3 and TRBJ2-3; perhaps TRBD2 as D (5 bases). Trimming took 2 bases from V and 6 from J, leaving 18 bases between them. This CDR3 contains 16 residues. In germline, CDR1 is LGHNA, CDR2 YSLEER. CDR3 region: CASSQRSGPVRDTQYF. The CDR3 DNA follows: TGCGCCAGCAGCCAAAGGAGCGGACCCGTCAGGGATACGCAGTATTTT.

This clonotype was recorded many times. CDR3 in amino acids: CAISSGGRGKTQYF. The DNA of the CDR3 is TGTGCCATCAGTAGCGGGGGAAGGGGGAAGACCCAGTACTTC. The V call is TRBV10-3, the J call TRBJ2-5, with 8 positions matching TRBD2. Germline V lookup: CDR1 ENHRY, CDR2 SYGVKD. With V trimmed by 5 bases and J by 6 bases, 8 bases remained unmatched. The CDR3 extends over 14 amino acids.

The chain is built from TRBV3-2 and TRBJ2-7; the table's TRBD1 call for D was not verified on the DNA. TRBV3-2 is listed as a pseudogene. The CDR3 consists of 18 residues. The DNA for the CDR3 is TGTGCCACCACCGGCCGGGACAGGGATGGGGTTGGCTCCTACGAGCAGTACGTC. Amino acid sequence: CATTGRDRDGVGSYEQYV.

The V call is TRBV30, the J call TRBJ2-5, with unresolved D. Between the trimmed V and J ends, which lost 3 bases and 2 bases, there was a span of 13 bases. Looked up from germline, CDR1 is GTSNPN and CDR2 is SVGIG (reference sequence). This CDR3 is 14 amino acids long. CDR3 region: CAWSPRDGQETQYF. As DNA, the CDR3 is TGTGCCTGGAGCCCTAGAGACGGGCAAGAGACCCAGTACTTC.

This clonotype was seen only a few times. J is TRBJ1-1 and V is TRBV12-3 or TRBV12-4, with a tentative D call TRBD1 (5 bases). Trimming shortened V by 5 bases and J by 5 bases, and 9 bases separated the two germline ends. CDR3 length: 12 residues. The CDR3 coding sequence is TGTGCCAGCAGTAGATGGGGGACTGAAGCTTTCTTT. It is translated as CASSRWGTEAFF.

The chain carries TRBV6-5 and TRBJ1-1, with D unresolved. V was cut by 4 bases and J by 1 base, with 10 bases left in between. This CDR3 spans 14 amino acids. Germline CDR1 and CDR2: MNHEY and SVGAGI. The CDR3 coding sequence is TGTGCCAGCAGTTCCCATAGGCAGAACACTGAAGCTTTCTTT. This gives the protein CASSSHRQNTEAFF.

V gene TRBV7-3 combines with J gene TRBJ1-6; TRBD1 matches at 7 bases. CDR1 and CDR2 from the germline V gene are SGHTA and FQGTGA. The CDR3 is made up of 14 amino acids. J gave up 7 bases and V 5 bases, and 5 bases lay outside the gene matches. CDR3 sequence (DNA): TGTGCCAGCAGCACGGGACAGTTAAATTCACCCCTCCACTTT. Its translation: CASSTGQLNSPLHF.

The chain joins TRBV4-1 to TRBJ2-1, with 7 bases identical to TRBD1. Germline V gives CDR1 MGHRA, CDR2 YSYEKL. With 4 bases clipped from V and 3 bases from J, the junction kept 3 bases outside the gene matches. The CDR3 loop spans 14 amino acids. The CDR3 nucleotides are TGCGCCAGCAGCCGGGACAGTAACTACAATGAGCAGTTCTTC. Protein sequence: CASSRDSNYNEQFF.

This clonotype turned up a few times. This chain uses TRBV24-1 with TRBJ2-3, with 12 bases that match TRBD2. The CDR3 is 19 amino acids. CDR1 and CDR2 from the germline V gene are KGHDR and SFDVKD. V shed 6 bases and J 6 bases; nucleotides not matched to a gene: 18. The CDR3 DNA follows: TGTGCCACCAGTACCTGGTCACTACTAGCGGGGGGTATTATGGATACGCAGTATTTT. Its protein product is CATSTWSLLAGGIMDTQYF.

This clonotype was counted at least ten times. This chain links TRBV7-3 with TRBJ1-1; possible D gene TRBD1, 5 bases. CDR1 is SGHTA and CDR2 is FQGTGA in the germline V gene. V was clipped by 2 bases and J by 0 bases, with 7 bases between them. There are 14 residues in the CDR3. In DNA, the CDR3 is TGTGCCAGCAGCTTACAGGGAATGAACACTGAAGCTTTCTTT. Residues: CASSLQGMNTEAFF. Variable domain in full (rest from reference TRBV7-3 and TRBJ1-1): GAGVSQTPSNKVTEKGKYVELRCDPISGHTALYWYRQSLGQGPEFLIYFQGTGAADDSGLPNDRFFAVRPEGSVSTLKIQRTERGDSAVYLCASSLQGMNTEAFFGQGTRLTVV.

This clonotype has at least ten counts. This chain joins TRBV18 and TRBJ1-6; tentatively, D is TRBD1 (6 bases). Germline lookup yields CDR1 KGHSH and CDR2 LQKENI. Trimming removed 3 bases at V and 7 bases at J, with 10 bases between. The CDR3 runs 14 residues. In DNA, the CDR3 is TGTGCCAGCTCACCGGAGACAGGAAATTCACCCCTCCACTTT. Translated: CASSPETGNSPLHF.

This clonotype was counted many times. The V gene is TRBV7-2, the J gene TRBJ2-1; D call uncertain. V was trimmed by 2 bases and J by 8 bases, leaving 4 bases between them. There are 11 residues in the CDR3. Germline loops: CDR1 SGHTA, CDR2 FQGNSA. In nucleotides, the CDR3 is TGTGCCAGCAGCTTATTTCATGAGCAGTTCTTC. Encoded protein: CASSLFHEQFF.

This clonotype was picked up a small number of times. The V call is TRBV6-2 or TRBV6-3, the J call TRBJ1-5; D is possibly TRBD1 (5 bases). Looked up from germline, CDR1 is MNHEY and CDR2 is SVGEGT. V gave up 4 bases and J gave up 7 bases, with 11 bases separating them. This CDR3 is 13 amino acids long. CDR3 in amino acids: CASSFQGVQPQHF. The CDR3 DNA is TGTGCCAGCAGTTTCCAGGGAGTGCAGCCCCAGCATTTT.

This clonotype was recorded at least ten times. The chain links TRBV5-1 to TRBJ2-3; 9 nucleotides align to TRBD2. The germline V gene has CDR1 SGHRS and CDR2 YFSETQ. J gave up 4 bases and V 0 bases, and 3 bases lay outside the gene matches. This CDR3 has 15 amino acids. CDR3 region: CASSLGGGAADTQYF. The CDR3 DNA sequence: TGCGCCAGCAGCTTGGGCGGGGGGGCCGCAGATACGCAGTATTTT.

The rearrangement joins TRBV6-1 to TRBJ1-2; TRBD1 matches at 8 bases. V shed 5 bases and J 8 bases; nucleotides not matched to a gene: 13. Germline-derived CDR1 and CDR2 are MNHNS and SASEGT. This CDR3 contains 15 residues. The CDR3 spells CASSRGPLTGDGYTF. The CDR3 DNA is TGTGCCAGCAGTCGAGGGCCCTTGACAGGGGACGGCTACACCTTC.

The chain couples TRBV5-1 to TRBJ1-4; 7 nucleotides line up with TRBD1. Looked up from germline, CDR1 is SGHRS and CDR2 is YFSETQ. CDR3 size: 14 residues. V lost 5 bases to trimming and J lost 6 bases; unmatched junction nucleotides: 7. In DNA form, the CDR3 reads TGCGCCAGCAGTATGGGGACAGCGGATGAAAAACTGTTTTTT. Translated, it gives CASSMGTADEKLFF.

This clonotype was counted only a few times. The gene calls are TRBV7-2 and TRBJ2-2; D perhaps matches TRBD2 (5 bases). Germline assignment: CDR1 SGHTA and CDR2 FQGNSA. The CDR3 loop spans 14 amino acids. V dropped 5 bases and J dropped 7 bases, with 14 bases sitting between them. The CDR3 DNA is TGTGCCAGCAGCCCCGACTATTATGGCGGGGAGCTGTTTTTT. Translation: CASSPDYYGGELFF.

This chain connects TRBV20-1 to TRBJ1-1, with 9 positions matching TRBD1. This CDR3 has 13 residues. CDR1 and CDR2 (germline): DFQATT, SNEGSKA (reference sequence). Germline trimming cut 6 bases from V and 0 bases from J; bases unmatched to any gene: 2. The CDR3 DNA follows: TGCAGTGCGGGACAGGGAATGAACACTGAAGCTTTCTTT. As protein: CSAGQGMNTEAFF.

This clonotype was counted only a few times. V usage is TRBV4-2 and J usage is TRBJ2-7; 9 bases are a match to TRBD2. J gave up 0 bases and V 0 bases, and 0 bases lay outside the gene matches. The CDR3 is made up of 15 amino acids. CDR1 is LGHNA and CDR2 is YNFKEQ in the germline V gene. CDR3 loop: CASSQELAGSYEQYF. The CDR3 nucleotides read TGTGCCAGCAGCCAAGAACTAGCGGGCTCCTACGAGCAGTACTTC.

This clonotype was seen repeatedly, ten times or more. This rearrangement joins TRBV24-1 to TRBJ1-4; a weak D match, TRBD1 (5 bases). Germline-derived CDR1 and CDR2 are KGHDR and SFDVKD. The CDR3 sequence is 14 residues long. Trimming took off 4 bases at V and 8 bases at J, with 13 bases between the two ends. The CDR3, as DNA: TGTGCCACCAGTGAAGCGGGGCCTCGGGAAAAACTGTTTTTT. Its protein is CATSEAGPREKLFF.